The source of this T cell receptor beta chain is a study of regulatory T cells in long-lasting Graves disease. According to the study, TCR beta libraries were built with iRepertoire HTBI primers and CDR3-region Arm-PCR. TCRdb called the multiplex PCR reads again in MiXCR, with one record for every CDR3 protein. This table holds about 220,000 distinct CDR3 sequences, around 19% found once. Time point specified: newly diagnosed GD, antithyroid drugs for less than 3 months. PBMC RNA was the source of the TCR library. The CDR3 consists of 13 residues. CDR1 is DFQATT, CDR2 SNEGSKA, per germline (reference sequence). The same sample was also used in a study of T cells in Graves' hyperthyroidism and ophthalmopathy. That study reports: Graves' hyperthyroidism was deemed stable given no ophthalmopathy progression within 18 months.

Sequenced here: peripheral blood mononuclear cells (PBMCs), sampled at new diagnosis, from a patient treated with antithyroid drugs. This chain uses TRBV20-1 with TRBJ2-3, with TRBD1 matching over 9 bases. TRBJ2-5 explains the end of the DNA better; the J call may be wrong. The clonotype comes from a woman aged 25 to 45 with Graves disease. CDR3 loop: CSARDGQGETQYF. The CDR3 DNA follows: TGCAGTGCTAGAGACGGACAGGGGGAGACCCAGTACTTC.